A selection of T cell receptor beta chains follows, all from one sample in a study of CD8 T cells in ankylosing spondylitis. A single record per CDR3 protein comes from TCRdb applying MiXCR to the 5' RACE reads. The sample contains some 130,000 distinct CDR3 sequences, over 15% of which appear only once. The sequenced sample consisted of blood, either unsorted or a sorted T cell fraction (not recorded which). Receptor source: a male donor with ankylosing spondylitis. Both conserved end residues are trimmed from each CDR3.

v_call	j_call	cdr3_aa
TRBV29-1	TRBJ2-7	SVDGGSYEQY
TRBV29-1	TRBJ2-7	SVGVAEYEQY
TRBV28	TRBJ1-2	ATQDEGYGYT
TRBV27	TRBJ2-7	ASGLYEQY
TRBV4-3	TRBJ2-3	ASSQVGTSTDTQY
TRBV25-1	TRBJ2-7	ASSVGVVSYEQY
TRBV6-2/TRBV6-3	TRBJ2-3	ASSYSETLAGDDTQY
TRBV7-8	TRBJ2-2	ASSKGQGQAGELF
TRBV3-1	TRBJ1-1	ASSQEFRGEIMNTEAF
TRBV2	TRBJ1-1	ASQDDMNTEAF
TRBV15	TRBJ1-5	ATSEQGRQPQH
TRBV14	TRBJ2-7	ASSVGRWVYEQY